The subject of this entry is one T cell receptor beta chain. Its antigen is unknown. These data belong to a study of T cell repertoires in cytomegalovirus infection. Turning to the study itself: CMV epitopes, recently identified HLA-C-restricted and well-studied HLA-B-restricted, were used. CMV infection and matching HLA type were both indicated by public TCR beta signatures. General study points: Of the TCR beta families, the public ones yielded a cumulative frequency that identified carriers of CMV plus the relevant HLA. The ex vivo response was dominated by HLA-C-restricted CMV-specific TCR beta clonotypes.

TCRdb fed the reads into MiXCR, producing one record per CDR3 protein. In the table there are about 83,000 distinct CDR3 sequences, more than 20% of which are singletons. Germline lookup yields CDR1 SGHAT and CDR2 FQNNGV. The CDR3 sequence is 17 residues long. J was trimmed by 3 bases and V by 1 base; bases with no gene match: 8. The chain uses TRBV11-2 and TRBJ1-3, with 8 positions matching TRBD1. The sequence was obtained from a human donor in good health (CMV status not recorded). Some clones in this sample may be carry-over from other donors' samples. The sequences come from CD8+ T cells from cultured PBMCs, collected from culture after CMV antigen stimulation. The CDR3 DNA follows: TGTGCCAGCAGCTTAGTTGGACAGGGAAGTAGTGGAAACACCATATATTTT. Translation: CASSLVGQGSSGNTIYF.